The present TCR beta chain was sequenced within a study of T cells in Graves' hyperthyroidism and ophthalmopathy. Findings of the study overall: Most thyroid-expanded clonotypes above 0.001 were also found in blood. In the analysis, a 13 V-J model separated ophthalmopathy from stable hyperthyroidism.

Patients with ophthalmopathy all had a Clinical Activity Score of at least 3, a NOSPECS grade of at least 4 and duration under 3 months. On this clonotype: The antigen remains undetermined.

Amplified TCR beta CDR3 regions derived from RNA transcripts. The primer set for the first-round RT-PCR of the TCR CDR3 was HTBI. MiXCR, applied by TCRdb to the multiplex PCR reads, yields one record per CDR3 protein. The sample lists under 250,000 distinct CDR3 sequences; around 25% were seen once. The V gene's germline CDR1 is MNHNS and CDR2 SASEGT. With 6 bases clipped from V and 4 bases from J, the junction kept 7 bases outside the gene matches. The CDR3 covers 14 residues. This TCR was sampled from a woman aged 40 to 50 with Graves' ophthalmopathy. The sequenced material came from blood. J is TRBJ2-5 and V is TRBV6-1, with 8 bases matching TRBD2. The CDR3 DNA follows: TGTGCCAGCAGAACATCGGGACTAGGAGAGACCCAGTACTTC. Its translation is CASRTSGLGETQYF.